The TCR beta chain described here comes from a study of T cell responses to AZD1222 COVID-19 vaccine. Generated by immunoSEQ multiplex PCR, the TCRdb table keeps only in-frame clones and is missing some. This sample carries hundreds of thousands of clones, 93% of them seen once, and the ten largest clones take more than 0.8%. The length of the CDR3 is 14 residues. V dropped 5 bases and J dropped 6; count of bases not matched to a gene: 6. Germline V lookup: CDR1 SEHNR, CDR2 FQNEAQ (reference sequence). The clonotype was recovered from an adult in good health. The chain combines TRBV7-9 with TRBJ2-2; 7 positions match TRBD1. The sample in question was peripheral blood, obtained on day 0 of MenACWY control vaccination. CDR3 residues: CASSIKDRAGELFF. The CDR3 DNA sequence: TGTGCCAGCAGCATTAAAGACAGGGCCGGGGAGCTGTTTTTT.